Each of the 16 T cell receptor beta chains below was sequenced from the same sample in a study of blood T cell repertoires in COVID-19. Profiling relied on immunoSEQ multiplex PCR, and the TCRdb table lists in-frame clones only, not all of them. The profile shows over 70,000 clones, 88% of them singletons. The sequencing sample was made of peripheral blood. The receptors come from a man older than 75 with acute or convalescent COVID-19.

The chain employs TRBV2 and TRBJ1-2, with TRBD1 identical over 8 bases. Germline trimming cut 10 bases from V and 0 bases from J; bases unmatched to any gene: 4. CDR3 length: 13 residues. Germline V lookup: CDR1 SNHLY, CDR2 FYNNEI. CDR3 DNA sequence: TGTGCCACCCGACAGGGGACTAACTATGGCTACACCTTC. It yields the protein CATRQGTNYGYTF.

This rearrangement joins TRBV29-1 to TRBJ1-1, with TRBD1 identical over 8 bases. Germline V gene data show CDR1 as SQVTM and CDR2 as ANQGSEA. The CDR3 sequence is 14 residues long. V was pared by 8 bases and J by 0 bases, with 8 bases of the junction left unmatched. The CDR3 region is CSCWTGSLNTEAFF. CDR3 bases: TGCAGCTGCTGGACAGGGAGCTTGAACACTGAAGCTTTCTTT.

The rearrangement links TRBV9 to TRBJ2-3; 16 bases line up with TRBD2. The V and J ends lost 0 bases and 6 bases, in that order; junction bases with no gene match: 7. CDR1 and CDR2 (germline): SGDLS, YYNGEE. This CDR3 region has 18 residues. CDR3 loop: CASSVGPGTSGRGDTQYF. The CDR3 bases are TGTGCCAGCAGCGTAGGCCCAGGGACTAGCGGGAGGGGGGATACGCAGTATTTT.

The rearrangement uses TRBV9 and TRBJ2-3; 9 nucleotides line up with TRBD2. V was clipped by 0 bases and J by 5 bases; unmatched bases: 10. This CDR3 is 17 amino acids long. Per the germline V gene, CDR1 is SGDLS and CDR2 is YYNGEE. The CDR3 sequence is CASSVAIGLALEDTQYF. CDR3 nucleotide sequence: TGTGCCAGCAGCGTAGCTATAGGACTAGCGCTCGAAGATACGCAGTATTTT.

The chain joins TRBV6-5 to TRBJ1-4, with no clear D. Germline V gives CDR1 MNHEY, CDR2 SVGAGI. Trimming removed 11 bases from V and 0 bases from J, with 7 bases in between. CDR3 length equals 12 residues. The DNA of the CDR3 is TGTGCCTCGCAGACAACTAATGAAAAACTGTTTTTT. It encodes CASQTTNEKLFF.

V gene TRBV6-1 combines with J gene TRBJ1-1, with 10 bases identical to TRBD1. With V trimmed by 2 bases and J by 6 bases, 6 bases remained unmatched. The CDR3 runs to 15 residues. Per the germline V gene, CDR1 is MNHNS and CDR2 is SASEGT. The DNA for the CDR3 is TGTGCCAGCAGTGAAATTGGGACAGGGGATCCTGAAGCTTTCTTT. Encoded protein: CASSEIGTGDPEAFF.

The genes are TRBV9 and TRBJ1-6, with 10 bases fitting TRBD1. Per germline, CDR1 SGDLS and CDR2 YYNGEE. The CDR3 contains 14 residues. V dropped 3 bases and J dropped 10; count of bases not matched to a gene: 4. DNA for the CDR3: TGTGCCAGCAGCGGAGGGGGACAGGGGTCACCCCTCCACTTT. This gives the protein CASSGGGQGSPLHF.

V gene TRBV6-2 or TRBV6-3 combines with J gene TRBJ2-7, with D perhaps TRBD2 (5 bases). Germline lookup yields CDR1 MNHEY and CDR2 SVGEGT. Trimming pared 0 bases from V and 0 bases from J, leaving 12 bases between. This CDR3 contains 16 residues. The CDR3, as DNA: TGTGCCAGCAGTTACTCTCGGACTTCCAGCTCCTACGAGCAGTACTTC. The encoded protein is CASSYSRTSSSYEQYF.

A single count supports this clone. CDR3 DNA sequence: TGCAGCGTTGATTTCCGCGGGAGCTCCTACAATGAGCAGTTCTTC. Its translation: CSVDFRGSSYNEQFF. This chain links TRBV29-1 with TRBJ2-1; 7 bases align to TRBD2. Trimming took 3 bases from V and 0 from J; bases not matched to a gene: 5. Looked up from germline, CDR1 is SQVTM and CDR2 is ANQGSEA. The length of the CDR3 is 15 residues.

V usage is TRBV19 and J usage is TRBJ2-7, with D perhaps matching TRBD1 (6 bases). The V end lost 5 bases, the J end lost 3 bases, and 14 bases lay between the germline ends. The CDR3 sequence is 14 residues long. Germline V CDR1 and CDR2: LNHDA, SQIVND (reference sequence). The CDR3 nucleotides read TGTGCCAGTAGTGCTCCAGGGGCGGTCTACGAGCAGTACTTC. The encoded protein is CASSAPGAVYEQYF.

CDR3 nucleotides: TGTGCCAGCTCACCACCAGGGGTGAATGAGCAGTTCTTC. It codes for CASSPPGVNEQFF. The chain carries TRBV18 and TRBJ2-1; D might be TRBD1 (5 bases). V lost 0 bases, J lost 7 bases, and 7 bases lay in between. Germline V gives CDR1 KGHSH, CDR2 LQKENI. The CDR3 is made up of 13 amino acids.

The CDR3 reads CASSMDRTNTGELFF. DNA of the CDR3: TGCGCCAGCAGTATGGACAGGACGAACACCGGGGAGCTGTTTTTT. The chain couples TRBV5-1 to TRBJ2-2, with 7 nucleotides matching TRBD1. This CDR3 has 15 amino acids. Germline lookup yields CDR1 SGHRS and CDR2 YFSETQ. The J segment lost 0 bases and the V segment lost 5 bases, leaving 4 bases of the junction unmatched.

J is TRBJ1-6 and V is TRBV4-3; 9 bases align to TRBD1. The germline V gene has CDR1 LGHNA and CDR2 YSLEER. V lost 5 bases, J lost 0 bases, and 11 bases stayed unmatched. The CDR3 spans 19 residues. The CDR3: CASSDRRTGVGSYNSPLHF. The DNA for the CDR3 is TGCGCCAGCAGCGACCGTAGGACAGGGGTTGGCTCCTATAATTCACCCCTCCACTTT.

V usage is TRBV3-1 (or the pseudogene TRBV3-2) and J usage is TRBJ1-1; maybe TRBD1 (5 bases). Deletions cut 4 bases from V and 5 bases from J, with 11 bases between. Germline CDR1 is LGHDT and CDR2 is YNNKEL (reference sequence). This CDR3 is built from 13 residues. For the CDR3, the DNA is TGTGCCAGCAGCCTCCGGGGGGGGACTGAAGCTTTCTTT. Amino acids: CASSLRGGTEAFF.

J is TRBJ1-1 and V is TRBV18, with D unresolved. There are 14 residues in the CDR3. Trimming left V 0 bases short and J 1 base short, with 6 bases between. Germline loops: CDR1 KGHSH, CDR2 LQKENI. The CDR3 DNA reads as TGTGCCAGCTCACCACCCCTGTCGAACACTGAAGCTTTCTTT. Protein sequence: CASSPPLSNTEAFF. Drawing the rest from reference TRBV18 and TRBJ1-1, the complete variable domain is NAGVMQNPRHLVRRRGQEARLRCSPMKGHSHVYWYRQLPEEGLKFMVYLQKENIIDESGMPKERFSAEFPKEGPSILRIQQVVRGDSAAYFCASSPPLSNTEAFFGQGTRLTVV.

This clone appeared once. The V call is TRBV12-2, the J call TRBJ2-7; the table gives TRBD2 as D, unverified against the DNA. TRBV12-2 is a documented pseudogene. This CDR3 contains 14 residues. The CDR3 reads CASRLPSELYEQYF. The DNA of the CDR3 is TGTGCAAGTCGATTACCTAGTGAACTCTACGAGCAGTACTTC.